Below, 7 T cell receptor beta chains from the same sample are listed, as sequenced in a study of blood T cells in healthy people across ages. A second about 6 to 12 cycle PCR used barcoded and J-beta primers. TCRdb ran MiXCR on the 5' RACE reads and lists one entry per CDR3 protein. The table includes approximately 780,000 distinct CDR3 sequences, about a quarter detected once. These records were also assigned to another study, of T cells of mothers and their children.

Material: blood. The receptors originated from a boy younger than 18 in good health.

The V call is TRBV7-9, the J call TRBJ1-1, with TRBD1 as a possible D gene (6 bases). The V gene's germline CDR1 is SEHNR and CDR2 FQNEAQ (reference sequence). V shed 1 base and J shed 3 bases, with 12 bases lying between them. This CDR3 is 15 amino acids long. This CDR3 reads CASSLDRGIHTEAFF. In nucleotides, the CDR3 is TGTGCCAGCAGCTTAGATAGGGGGATCCACACTGAAGCTTTCTTT.

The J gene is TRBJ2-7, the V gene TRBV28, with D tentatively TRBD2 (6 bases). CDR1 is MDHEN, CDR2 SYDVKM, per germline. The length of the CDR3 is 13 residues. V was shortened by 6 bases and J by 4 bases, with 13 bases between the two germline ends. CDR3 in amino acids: CASSQLGRYEQYF. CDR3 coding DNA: TGTGCCAGCAGCCAACTTGGGAGGTACGAGCAGTACTTC.

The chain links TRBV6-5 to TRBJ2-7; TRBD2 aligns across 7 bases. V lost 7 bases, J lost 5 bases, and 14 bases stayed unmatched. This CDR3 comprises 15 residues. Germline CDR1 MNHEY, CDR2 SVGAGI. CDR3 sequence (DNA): TGTGCCAGCACCGCCGGGGCTAGCGGCCTCAACGAGCAGTACTTC. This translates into CASTAGASGLNEQYF.

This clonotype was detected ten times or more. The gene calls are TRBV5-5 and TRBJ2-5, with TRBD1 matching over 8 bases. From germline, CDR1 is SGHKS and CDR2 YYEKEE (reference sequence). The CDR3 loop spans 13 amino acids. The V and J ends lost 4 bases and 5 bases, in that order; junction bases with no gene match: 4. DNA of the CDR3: TGTGCCAGCAGCCCGGGACAGGTGGAGACCCAGTACTTC. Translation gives CASSPGQVETQYF.

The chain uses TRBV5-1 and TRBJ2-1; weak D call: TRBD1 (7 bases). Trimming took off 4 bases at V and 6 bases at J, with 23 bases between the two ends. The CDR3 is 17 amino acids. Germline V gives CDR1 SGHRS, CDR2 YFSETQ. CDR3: CASSIGRGADLANEQFF. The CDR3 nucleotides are TGCGCCAGCAGCATTGGCAGGGGGGCAGACTTAGCCAATGAGCAGTTCTTC.

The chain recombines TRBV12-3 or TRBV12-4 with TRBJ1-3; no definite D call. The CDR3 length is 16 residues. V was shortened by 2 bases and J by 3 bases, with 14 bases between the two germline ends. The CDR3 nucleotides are TGTGCCAGCAGTTTACAGGAAAATCCGTATGGAAACACCATATATTTT. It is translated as CASSLQENPYGNTIYF.

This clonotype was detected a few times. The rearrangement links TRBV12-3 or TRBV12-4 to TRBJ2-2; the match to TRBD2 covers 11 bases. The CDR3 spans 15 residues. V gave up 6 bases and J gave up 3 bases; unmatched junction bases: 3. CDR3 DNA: TGTGCCAGCAGAGTAGCGGGGGGGTACACCGGGGAGCTGTTTTTT. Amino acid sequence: CASRVAGGYTGELFF.